This record concerns one TCR beta chain sequence. Antigen unknown. V was clipped by 3 bases and J by 4 bases, with 13 bases between them. Germline-derived CDR1 and CDR2 are GTSNPN and SVGIG (reference sequence). The CDR3 runs to 14 residues. This record comes from a study of identical twins. Each cDNA held unique molecular identifiers, and template switching gave it a universal primer site. TCRdb reprocessed the 5' RACE reads via MiXCR and lists one record per CDR3 protein. The data hold roughly 1.6 million distinct CDR3 sequences, with roughly a third observed a single time. Study observations and caveats: Model-predicted out-of-frame TCR alpha sharing fell below observed values in monozygotic twins. In beta out-of-frame sequences, the excess sharing between twins was weaker.

The rearrangement uses TRBV30 and TRBJ2-1; tentative D call: TRBD2 (7 bases). The sequence derives from a newborn girl in good health. The sample was cord blood. For the CDR3, the DNA is TGTGCCTGGAGCAACGGGGGGCCGTACAATGAGCAGTTCTTC. It translates to CAWSNGGPYNEQFF.